Following are 16 T cell receptor beta chains from one sample sequenced in a study of blood T cell repertoires in COVID-19. Clones were sequenced by immunoSEQ multiplex PCR, and TCRdb holds only the in-frame ones, with some missing. The sample contains more than 95,000 clones, roughly 90% of which appear only once. Sequenced material: peripheral blood. All receptors derive from a human donor in a cohort sampled during active COVID-19.

The V call is TRBV9, the J call TRBJ2-5; 9 bases fit TRBD2. The junction had 15 bases not matched to a gene; V was cut back by 4 bases and J by 5 bases. Germline CDR1 and CDR2: SGDLS and YYNGEE. CDR3 length: 17 residues. CDR3 in amino acids: CASSRLGSGGNVETQYF. The CDR3 DNA sequence: TGTGCCAGCAGCCGACTTGGGAGCGGGGGGAACGTGGAGACCCAGTACTTC.

The rearrangement links TRBV12-3 or TRBV12-4 to TRBJ2-3; D possibly corresponds to TRBD2 (6 bases). This CDR3 has 13 amino acids. V shed 2 bases and J shed 6 bases, with 9 bases lying between them. The DNA for the CDR3 is TGTGCCAGCAGTTTATTAGGAGGGGATACGCAGTATTTT. Encoded protein: CASSLLGGDTQYF.

The DNA for the CDR3 is TGTGCCAGCTCACGGGGACAGGGAAGTCGCTACGAGCAGTACTTC. This gives the protein CASSRGQGSRYEQYF. The V gene is TRBV18, the J gene TRBJ2-7; the match to TRBD1 covers 9 bases. Germline lookup yields CDR1 KGHSH and CDR2 LQKENI. The CDR3 has 15 residues. Losses at the gene ends were 4 bases for V and 3 bases for J; bases not matched to a gene: 7.

The genes are TRBV6-5 and TRBJ2-1; 8 nucleotides match TRBD1. From germline, CDR1 is MNHEY and CDR2 SVGAGI. The CDR3 extends over 15 amino acids. V lost 7 bases, J lost 6 bases, and 11 bases stayed unmatched. The DNA for the CDR3 is TGTGCCAGCAATCCGACAGGGGTTCGAAGCAATGAGCAGTTCTTC. The encoded protein is CASNPTGVRSNEQFF.

The V gene is TRBV15, the J gene TRBJ2-4, with TRBD1 as a possible D gene (6 bases). The CDR3 extends over 16 amino acids. Germline V gene lookup returns CDR1 LNHNV and CDR2 YYDKDF (reference sequence). Trimming shortened V by 4 bases and J by 2 bases, and 15 bases separated the two germline ends. Here the CDR3 DNA reads TGTGCCACCAGCAAGCGAAGACAGGATCCCAAAAACATTCAGTACTTC. Translated: CATSKRRQDPKNIQYF.

This chain links TRBV5-1 with TRBJ2-1; 9 bases are shared with TRBD2. CDR3 length: 15 amino acids. Germline loops: CDR1 SGHRS, CDR2 YFSETQ. Trimming at V came to 6 bases and at J to 10 bases, leaving 14 bases not matched to a gene. The CDR3 nucleotides are TGCGCCAGCACCCGGGCGCTAGCGGGATCGGGGGAGCAGTTCTTC. Its protein is CASTRALAGSGEQFF.

CDR3 loop: CSGTGKQGSYGYTF. In nucleotides, the CDR3 is TGCAGCGGTACCGGAAAACAGGGATCCTATGGCTACACCTTC. The chain carries TRBV29-1 and TRBJ1-2, with D possibly being TRBD1 (6 bases). The CDR3 totals 14 residues. CDR1 and CDR2 from the germline V gene are SQVTM and ANQGSEA. Trimming cost V 7 bases and J 4 bases, with 19 bases left between them.

As concerns this clone: One junction end does not reproduce the germline sequence, and a read error may be involved. The CDR3 DNA reads as TGTGCTAGCAGGCGACTAGCGGGGGGGCCGACAGATACGCAGTATTTT. As protein: CASRRLAGGPTDTQYF. The chain is built from TRBV7-7 and TRBJ2-3, with 14 bases fitting TRBD2. CDR1 and CDR2 from the germline V gene are SSHAT and FNYEAQ (reference sequence). The CDR3 sequence is 16 residues long. Combining the CDR3 with reference TRBV7-7 and TRBJ2-3 gives the whole variable domain GAGVSQSPRYKVTKRGQDVTLRCDPISSHATLYWYQQALGQGPEFLTYFNYEAQPDKSGLPSDRFSAERPEGSISTLTIQRTEQRDSAMYRCASRRLAGGPTDTQYFGPGTRLTVL.

The chain has TRBV18 and TRBJ1-5, with TRBD1 identical over 10 bases. Per germline, CDR1 KGHSH and CDR2 LQKENI. V lost 5 bases to trimming and J lost 0 bases; unmatched junction nucleotides: 10. The CDR3 runs to 18 residues. The CDR3 loop is CASSTTSWTGGSNQPQHF. CDR3 nucleotides: TGTGCCAGCTCAACTACATCCTGGACAGGGGGTAGCAATCAGCCCCAGCATTTT.

The rearrangement uses TRBV25-1 and TRBJ1-2, with TRBD1 matching 7 bases. Germline trimming cut 6 bases from V and 2 bases from J; bases unmatched to any gene: 3. The CDR3 totals 13 residues. Germline V gene lookup returns CDR1 MGHDK and CDR2 SYGVNS. The CDR3 here is CASRRGQNYGYTF. The CDR3 nucleotides read TGTGCCAGCAGGAGGGGACAGAACTATGGCTACACCTTC.

The chain uses TRBV6-5 and TRBJ2-7; 7 positions agree with TRBD1. Germline lookup yields CDR1 MNHEY and CDR2 SVGAGI. V lost 7 bases and J lost 2; bases outside the gene matches: 8. The length of the CDR3 is 14 residues. The CDR3 sequence is CASKIGTETYEQYF. The CDR3 bases are TGTGCCAGCAAAATAGGGACAGAGACCTACGAGCAGTACTTC.

The chain employs TRBV5-1 and TRBJ2-1, with 8 positions matching TRBD1. Germline V gene sequence: CDR1 SGHRS, CDR2 YFSETQ. Trimming removed 3 bases from V and 4 bases from J; junction bases left unmatched: 6. CDR3 length: 15 residues. CDR3 residues: CASSSTGVGYNEQFF. The CDR3 DNA is TGCGCCAGCAGCTCGACAGGGGTAGGATACAATGAGCAGTTCTTC.

This clone showed up just once. V usage is TRBV19 and J usage is TRBJ1-2; D possibly corresponds to TRBD1 (5 bases). Germline V gene data show CDR1 as LNHDA and CDR2 as SQIVND (reference sequence). CDR3 length: 16 amino acids. Trimming removed 4 bases from V and 1 base from J, with 16 bases in between. CDR3 protein: CASSTYTQGINYGYTF. CDR3 DNA sequence: TGTGCCAGTAGTACATACACCCAGGGTATTAACTATGGCTACACCTTC.

The genes are TRBV29-1 and TRBJ2-6, with TRBD1 as a possible D gene (6 bases). Germline CDR1 is SQVTM and CDR2 is ANQGSEA. This CDR3 has 16 residues. V gave up 6 bases and J gave up 0 bases, with 15 bases separating them. The CDR3 coding sequence is TGCAGCGTAGGAGACAGGCTTCGCTCTGGGGCCAACGTCCTGACTTTC. Its protein product is CSVGDRLRSGANVLTF.

This clone was seen a single time. The chain is built from TRBV11-2 and TRBJ1-5; D is ambiguous. The germline V and J ends were trimmed by 1 base and 3 bases, with 10 bases remaining between them. Germline lookup yields CDR1 SGHAT and CDR2 FQNNGV. This CDR3 contains 15 residues. CDR3: CASSLGQMINQPQHF. In DNA, the CDR3 is TGTGCCAGCAGCTTAGGTCAGATGATCAATCAGCCCCAGCATTTT.

This sequence joins TRBV14 and TRBJ1-1; no reliable D call. Germline CDR1 and CDR2: SGHDN and FVKESK. This CDR3 region has 16 residues. Trimming removed 0 bases at V and 1 base at J, with 12 bases between. CDR3 DNA: TGTGCCAGCAGCCAAGAGGTGGGCACGAAGAACACTGAAGCTTTCTTT. Translated: CASSQEVGTKNTEAFF.